A selection of T cell receptor beta chains follows, all from one sample in a study of T cell changes during pregnancy in multiple sclerosis. Generated by immunoSEQ multiplex PCR, the TCRdb table keeps only in-frame clones and is missing some. The sample lists 60,000 to 75,000 clones, around nine tenths occurring once. The material sequenced was peripheral blood, taken in the second trimester of pregnancy. All receptors come from a female donor with multiple sclerosis, enrolled in a pregnancy study. The CDR3 runs from the conserved cysteine through the conserved F or W. A D gene is named only where the DNA matches it firmly. Rows may omit the clone size; those that give it use once, few, many or a size class.

v_gene	j_gene	abundance	d_gene	CDR3aa	CDR3nt
TRBV7-9	TRBJ1-1	-	-	CASSLLTGEAFF	TGTGCCAGCAGCTTACTAACAGGGGAAGCTTTCTTT
TRBV5-1	TRBJ1-2	-	TRBD1	CASSLQGNYGYTF	TGCGCCAGCAGCTTACAGGGGAACTATGGCTACACCTTC
TRBV11-3	TRBJ2-1	-	TRBD2	CASSWGGKREYEQFF	TGTGCCAGCAGCTGGGGCGGGAAGCGGGAGTACGAGCAGTTCTTC
TRBV5-1	TRBJ2-5	-	TRBD1	CASSSGTGGYQETQYF	TGCGCCAGCAGCTCCGGGACAGGGGGCTACCAAGAGACCCAGTACTTC
TRBV2	TRBJ1-3	-	-	CASSDRLSSGNTIYF	TGTGCCAGCAGTGACAGGCTGAGCTCTGGAAACACCATATATTTT
TRBV7-9	TRBJ2-7	once	TRBD1	CASSSRDRGYSYEQYF	TGTGCCAGCAGCTCACGAGACAGGGGTTACTCCTACGAGCAGTACTTC
TRBV27	TRBJ1-1	-	TRBD1	CASSLWAGTGGNTEAFF	TGTGCCAGCAGTTTATGGGCCGGGACAGGGGGTAACACTGAAGCTTTCTTT
TRBV5-1	TRBJ1-5	-	-	CASSLDSYSNQPQHF	TGCGCCAGCAGCTTGGACAGTTATAGCAATCAGCCCCAGCATTTT
TRBV6-4	TRBJ2-7	-	-	CASSREAGDVYEQYF	TGTGCCAGCAGTAGGGAGGCCGGAGATGTCTACGAGCAGTACTTC
TRBV19	TRBJ2-7	-	TRBD2	CASSELKSGRRYEQYF	TGTGCCAGTAGTGAGTTAAAGAGCGGGAGAAGGTACGAGCAGTACTTC
TRBV5-1	TRBJ2-3	-	-	CASSLTSPNGDTQYF	TGCGCCAGCAGCTTGACTAGCCCCAACGGGGATACGCAGTATTTT
TRBV6-6	TRBJ2-7	-	-	CASSPPGQSVSYEQYF	TGTGCCAGCAGTCCCCCGGGACAATCGGTTTCCTACGAGCAGTACTTC
TRBV7-8	TRBJ2-7	-	-	CASSLEGLSEQYF	TGTGCCAGCAGCTTAGAGGGGCTTTCCGAGCAGTACTTC
TRBV28	TRBJ2-7	-	TRBD1	CASSLAGGAYEQYF	TGTGCCAGCAGTTTAGCAGGGGGCGCCTACGAGCAGTACTTC
TRBV9	TRBJ2-5	-	TRBD2	CASSSNNREAGGLRETQYF	TGTGCCAGCAGCTCGAATAATCGGGAGGCGGGGGGGCTCAGGGAGACCCAGTACTTC